The 15 T cell receptor beta chains below were found in one sample sequenced in a study of blood T cell repertoires in COVID-19. Clones were read by immunoSEQ multiplex PCR, and TCRdb kept only the in-frame ones, dropping some. The repertoire holds about 50,000 clones, with around 80% as singletons. The sample was peripheral blood. The receptor source for this set is a man aged 65-85 years with acute or convalescent COVID-19.

This clone appeared a few times. This chain joins TRBV28 and TRBJ2-6; possible D gene TRBD1, 5 bases. This CDR3 has 15 amino acids. V lost 6 bases and J lost 0, with 9 bases in between. Per germline, CDR1 MDHEN and CDR2 SYDVKM. CDR3 sequence reads: CASSPDSSGANVLTF. CDR3 bases: TGTGCCAGCAGCCCTGACAGCTCTGGGGCCAACGTCCTGACTTTC.

This rearrangement joins TRBV19 to TRBJ1-2; TRBD1 matches at 7 bases. Germline values: CDR1 LNHDA, CDR2 SQIVND (reference sequence). The CDR3 has 15 residues. Losses at the gene ends were 1 base for V and 5 bases for J; bases not matched to a gene: 7. The CDR3 region is CASSIAGGESYGYTF. DNA of the CDR3: TGTGCCAGTAGTATAGCAGGGGGTGAAAGTTATGGCTACACCTTC.

This chain uses TRBV3-1 (or the pseudogene TRBV3-2) with TRBJ2-5; 8 nucleotides line up with TRBD1. The CDR3 is 13 residues long. The germline gives CDR1 LGHDT, CDR2 YNNKEL (reference sequence). V lost 2 bases and J lost 4; bases outside the gene matches: 0. CDR3 amino acids: CASSQTGGETQYF. The CDR3 nucleotides read TGTGCCAGCAGCCAAACAGGGGGAGAGACCCAGTACTTC.

The CDR3 DNA follows: TGTGCCACAGGAGAGTCAGGGCGGTTCGAGAACGAGCAGTACTTC. It translates to CATGESGRFENEQYF. The chain employs TRBV10-3 and TRBJ2-7; possible D gene TRBD1, 5 bases. Germline V lookup: CDR1 ENHRY, CDR2 SYGVKD. The ends were cut back, 10 bases at V and 5 bases at J, with 24 bases in the middle. This CDR3 is built from 15 residues.

V gene TRBV2 combines with J gene TRBJ2-3; D might be TRBD2 (6 bases). The CDR3 runs to 17 residues. CDR1 and CDR2 (germline): SNHLY, FYNNEI. V was pared by 4 bases and J by 3 bases, with 20 bases between. CDR3 region: CASSARRGGGGTDTQYF. DNA of the CDR3: TGTGCCAGCAGTGCGCGACGTGGGGGAGGTGGGACAGATACGCAGTATTTT.

This clone has a handful of counts. This chain links TRBV6-5 with TRBJ1-1; 7 bases map to TRBD1. Germline trimming cut 7 bases from V and 3 bases from J; bases unmatched to any gene: 2. The CDR3 runs 12 residues. Looked up from germline, CDR1 is MNHEY and CDR2 is SVGAGI. The CDR3 coding sequence is TGTGCCAGCATGACAGGGTACACTGAAGCTTTCTTT. Translated: CASMTGYTEAFF.

This chain uses TRBV4-2 with TRBJ2-1; 12 nucleotides line up with TRBD2. Trimming took 0 bases from V and 9 from J; bases not matched to a gene: 6. CDR1 is LGHNA, CDR2 YNFKEQ, per germline. The CDR3 loop spans 16 amino acids. CDR3 bases: TGTGCCAGCAGCCAAGATATAGCTAGCGGGAGGGGTGAGCAGTTCTTC. Translated, it gives CASSQDIASGRGEQFF.

This clone appeared a few times. This chain joins TRBV28 and TRBJ1-3, with 8 bases aligning to TRBD1. This CDR3 region has 14 residues. Looked up from germline, CDR1 is MDHEN and CDR2 is SYDVKM. Germline trimming cut 9 bases from V and 5 bases from J; bases unmatched to any gene: 9. The CDR3, as DNA: TGTGCCAGTAATGGACAGGGAGGACGAAACACCATATATTTT. Translated: CASNGQGGRNTIYF.

V is TRBV4-1 and J is TRBJ1-2; 7 bases are shared with TRBD1. With V trimmed by 0 bases and J by 9 bases, 10 bases remained unmatched. The CDR3 has 15 amino acids. Germline V gene data show CDR1 as MGHRA and CDR2 as YSYEKL. This CDR3 reads CASSQDFETGIRYTF. The CDR3 bases are TGCGCCAGCAGCCAAGATTTTGAGACAGGGATCCGCTACACCTTC.

The chain links TRBV6-5 to TRBJ2-2, with 8 nucleotides matching TRBD1. The length of the CDR3 is 15 residues. Looked up from germline, CDR1 is MNHEY and CDR2 is SVGAGI. Trimming at V came to 5 bases and at J to 4 bases, leaving 6 bases not matched to a gene. The CDR3 sequence is CASSPQGASTGELFF. In DNA form, the CDR3 reads TGTGCCAGCAGTCCCCAGGGGGCGTCCACCGGGGAGCTGTTTTTT.

This chain joins TRBV11-1 and TRBJ2-1; 11 positions match TRBD1. Germline V gene data show CDR1 as SGHAT and CDR2 as FQDESV (reference sequence). The CDR3 spans 14 residues. With 8 bases clipped from V and 4 bases from J, the junction kept 4 bases outside the gene matches. CDR3 sequence: CASLGQGAYNEQFF. The CDR3 DNA sequence: TGTGCCAGCCTCGGACAGGGGGCGTACAATGAGCAGTTCTTC.

The chain employs TRBV5-5 and TRBJ2-1; TRBD1 agrees at 9 bases. J was trimmed by 8 bases and V by 3 bases; bases with no gene match: 9. The CDR3 spans 15 residues. CDR1 is SGHKS, CDR2 YYEKEE, per germline (reference sequence). CDR3 protein: CASSSGTGPSDEQFF. CDR3 nucleotides: TGTGCCAGCAGCTCCGGGACAGGGCCGTCGGATGAGCAGTTCTTC.

This clone has a single count. The chain couples TRBV6-6 to TRBJ1-4, with TRBD1 as a possible D gene (5 bases). Germline-derived CDR1 and CDR2 are MNHNY and SVGAGI (reference sequence). The CDR3 consists of 15 residues. Trimming left V 6 bases short and J 5 bases short, with 16 bases between. This CDR3 reads CASRPYRFANEKLFF. CDR3 DNA sequence: TGTGCCAGCAGACCTTACAGGTTTGCCAATGAAAAACTGTTTTTT.

This clone was seen a handful of times. V usage is TRBV7-6 and J usage is TRBJ2-1; D gene uncertain. Trimming took 5 bases from V and 8 from J, leaving 13 bases between them. Germline V gene sequence: CDR1 SGHVS, CDR2 FNYEAQ. This CDR3 comprises 13 residues. CDR3 in DNA: TGTGCCAGCAGCCCCTCTAATTCGGATGAGCAGTTCTTC. This encodes CASSPSNSDEQFF.

A few counts support this clone. V gene TRBV5-6 combines with J gene TRBJ2-4, with 14 bases matching TRBD2. V shed 1 base and J 7 bases; nucleotides not matched to a gene: 7. Germline CDR1 is SGHDT and CDR2 is YYEEEE. The CDR3 sequence is 17 residues long. The CDR3 nucleotides read TGTGCCAGCAGCTTGCGACTAGCGGGGGGGCCTAGTAACATTCAGTACTTC. It codes for CASSLRLAGGPSNIQYF.